The 5 T cell receptor beta chains below all came from one sample that was sequenced in a study of T cell clones after liver transplantation. Method: immunoSEQ multiplex PCR; TCRdb's copy keeps in-frame clones and lacks some. In the table there are roughly 50,000 clones, around 85% of which are singletons. Source: CD4+ T cells from blood, taken before liver transplant. The source is a human donor who received a liver transplant.

The V and J genes are TRBV6-5 and TRBJ2-7; the D gene is possibly TRBD1 (8 bases). The CDR3 sequence is 14 residues long. CDR1 is MNHEY, CDR2 SVGAGI, per germline. The germline V and J ends were trimmed by 2 bases and 2 bases, with 10 bases remaining between them. DNA of the CDR3: TGTGCCAGCAGTTACACAGGGGGGGCCTACGAGCAGTACTTC. Translating it yields CASSYTGGAYEQYF.

The V and J genes are TRBV11-2 and TRBJ2-5, with 9 bases aligning to TRBD2. The junction had 3 bases not matched to a gene; V was cut back by 6 bases and J by 4 bases. From germline, CDR1 is SGHAT and CDR2 FQNNGV. The CDR3 has 13 residues. The CDR3: CASRRGGGETQYF. CDR3 sequence (DNA): TGTGCCAGCAGGCGGGGGGGCGGAGAGACCCAGTACTTC. Using reference TRBV11-2 and TRBJ2-5 for the parts outside the CDR3, the full variable domain is EAGVAQSPRYKIIEKRQSVAFWCNPISGHATLYWYQQILGQGPKLLIQFQNNGVVDDSQLPKDRFSAERLKGVDSTLKIQPAKLEDSAVYLCASRRGGGETQYFGPGTRLLVL.

V usage is TRBV5-1 and J usage is TRBJ2-2, with a tentative D call TRBD2 (5 bases). The CDR3 sequence is 14 residues long. Trimming removed 5 bases from V and 3 bases from J, with 11 bases in between. Germline V gene lookup returns CDR1 SGHRS and CDR2 YFSETQ. In nucleotides, the CDR3 is TGCGCCAGCAGTACCTATAGCGACACCGGGGAGCTGTTTTTT. Protein sequence: CASSTYSDTGELFF.

This chain joins TRBV29-1 and TRBJ2-3; 9 bases are a match to TRBD2. The CDR3 totals 16 residues. Germline CDR1 reads SQVTM; CDR2 reads ANQGSEA. J was trimmed by 3 bases and V by 6 bases; bases with no gene match: 13. CDR3: CSVERGRGGHTDTQYF. The CDR3 nucleotides are TGCAGCGTAGAAAGGGGGCGGGGGGGCCATACAGATACGCAGTATTTT.

J is TRBJ1-3 and V is TRBV9; D remains unclear. Trimming took 4 bases from V and 0 from J, leaving 5 bases between them. The V gene's germline CDR1 is SGDLS and CDR2 YYNGEE. This CDR3 is built from 13 residues. The CDR3 DNA is TGTGCCAGCAGCAAGCCCTCTGGAAACACCATATATTTT. As protein: CASSKPSGNTIYF.